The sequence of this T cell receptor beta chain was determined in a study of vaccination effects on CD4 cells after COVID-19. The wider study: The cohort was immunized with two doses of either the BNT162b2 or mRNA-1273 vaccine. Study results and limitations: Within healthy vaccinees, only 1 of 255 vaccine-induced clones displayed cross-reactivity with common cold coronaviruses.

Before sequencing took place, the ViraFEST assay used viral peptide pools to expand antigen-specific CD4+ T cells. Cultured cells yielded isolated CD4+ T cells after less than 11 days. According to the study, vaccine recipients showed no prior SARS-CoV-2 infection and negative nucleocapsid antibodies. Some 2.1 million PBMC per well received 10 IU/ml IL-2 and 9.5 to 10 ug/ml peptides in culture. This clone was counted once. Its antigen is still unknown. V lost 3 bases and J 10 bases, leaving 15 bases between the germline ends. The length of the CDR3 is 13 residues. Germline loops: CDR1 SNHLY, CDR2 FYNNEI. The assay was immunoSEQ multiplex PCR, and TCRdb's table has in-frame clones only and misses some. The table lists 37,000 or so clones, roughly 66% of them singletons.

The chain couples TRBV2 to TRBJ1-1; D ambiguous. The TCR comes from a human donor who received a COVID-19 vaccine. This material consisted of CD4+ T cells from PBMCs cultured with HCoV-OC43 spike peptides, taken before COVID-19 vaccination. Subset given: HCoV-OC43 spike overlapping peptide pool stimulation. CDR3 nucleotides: TGTGCCAGCAGTGAGCGCGGCCTTCTAGTAGCTTTCTTT. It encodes CASSERGLLVAFF.